This T cell receptor (beta chain) was retrieved from a study of Graves' ophthalmopathy and Graves' hyperthyroidism. Researchers turned away patients with other autoimmune diseases, uncontrolled infections, pregnancy or lactation. As diagnostic evidence, clinical symptoms, serum thyroxine, TRAb, thyroid ultrasound and orbital computed tomography were relied upon. The authors used Ficoll-Paque density gradient centrifugation to separate PBMCs. The input was about 10 ml of fresh peripheral blood. RNA served as the template for amplifying TCR beta CDR3 regions. HTBI primers were used in a first-round RT-PCR, which preceded a second-round multiplex PCR. TCRdb fed the multiplex PCR reads into MiXCR, producing one record per CDR3 protein. The sample includes 300,000 to 350,000 distinct CDR3 sequences, roughly a sixth of them seen just once. This CDR3 comprises 14 residues. The V end lost 0 bases, the J end lost 4 bases, and 10 bases lay between the germline ends. Germline values: CDR1 SGHRS, CDR2 YFSETQ.

Many counts were recorded for this clonotype. Sequenced sample: peripheral blood. The chain combines TRBV5-1 with TRBJ1-1; D gene ambiguous. The receptor was derived from an adult man with Graves' ophthalmopathy. The CDR3 protein is CASSLAGASTEAFF. CDR3 sequence (DNA): TGCGCCAGCAGCTTGGCCGGCGCGTCCACTGAAGCTTTCTTT.